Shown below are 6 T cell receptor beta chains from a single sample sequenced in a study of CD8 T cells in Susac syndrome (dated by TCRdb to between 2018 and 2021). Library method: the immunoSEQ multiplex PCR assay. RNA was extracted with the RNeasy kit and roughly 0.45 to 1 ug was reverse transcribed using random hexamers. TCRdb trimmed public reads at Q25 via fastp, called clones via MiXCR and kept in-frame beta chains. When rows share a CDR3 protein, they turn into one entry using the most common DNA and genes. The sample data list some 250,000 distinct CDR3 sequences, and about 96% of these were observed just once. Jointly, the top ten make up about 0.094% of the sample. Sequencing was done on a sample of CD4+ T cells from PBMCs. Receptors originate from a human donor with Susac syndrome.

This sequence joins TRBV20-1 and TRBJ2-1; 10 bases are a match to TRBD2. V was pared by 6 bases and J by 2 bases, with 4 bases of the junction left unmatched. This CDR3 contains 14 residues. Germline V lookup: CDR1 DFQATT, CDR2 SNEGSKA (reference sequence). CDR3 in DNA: TGCAGTGCCCCACTAGCGGGACCCTACAATGAGCAGTTCTTC. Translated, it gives CSAPLAGPYNEQFF.

The CDR3 region is CASSPEAGRETQYF. The CDR3 DNA sequence: TGTGCCAGCTCACCGGAGGCAGGGCGCGAGACCCAGTACTTC. V usage is TRBV18 and J usage is TRBJ2-5, with D perhaps being TRBD1 or TRBD2 (5 bases each). Germline CDR1 KGHSH, CDR2 LQKENI. V was trimmed by 3 bases and J by 5 bases, leaving 13 bases between them. The CDR3 has 14 residues.

The CDR3 here is CSARVHLGTHAYNEQFF. The CDR3 nucleotides read TGCAGTGCTAGAGTCCACCTAGGAACGCACGCGTACAATGAGCAGTTCTTC. This chain connects TRBV20-1 to TRBJ2-1; D unclear. Germline values: CDR1 DFQATT, CDR2 SNEGSKA (reference sequence). With 1 base removed from V and 4 bases from J, the gap between germline ends came to 20 bases. CDR3 length equals 17 residues.

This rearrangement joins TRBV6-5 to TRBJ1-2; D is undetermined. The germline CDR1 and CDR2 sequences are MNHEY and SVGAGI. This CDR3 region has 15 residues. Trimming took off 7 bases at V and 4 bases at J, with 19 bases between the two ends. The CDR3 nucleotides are TGTGCCAGCACTCTAACCTCCACGTCCGTCTATGGCTACACCTTC. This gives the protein CASTLTSTSVYGYTF.

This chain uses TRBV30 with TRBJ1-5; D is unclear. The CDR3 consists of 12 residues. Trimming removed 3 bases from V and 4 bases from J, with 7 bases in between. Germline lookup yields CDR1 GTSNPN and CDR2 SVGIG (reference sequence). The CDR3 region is CAWRKGNQPQHF. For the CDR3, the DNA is TGTGCCTGGAGAAAGGGAAATCAGCCCCAGCATTTT.

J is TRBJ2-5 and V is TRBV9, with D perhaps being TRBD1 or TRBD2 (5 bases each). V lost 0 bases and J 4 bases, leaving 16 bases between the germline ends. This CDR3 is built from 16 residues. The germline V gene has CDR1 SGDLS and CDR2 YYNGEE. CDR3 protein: CASSVAGGTGGETQYF. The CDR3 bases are TGTGCCAGCAGCGTAGCGGGTGGTACTGGGGGAGAGACCCAGTACTTC.